Each of the 22 T cell receptor beta chains below was sequenced from the same sample in a study of human T cells and chemical hapten exposure. Indicated time point: patch test 1, 2 weeks after DPC sensitization. Treatment noted: therapeutic diphenylcyclopropenone sensitization with weekly scalp DPC. MiXCR, run by TCRdb on the RACE reads, gives a single entry per CDR3 protein. The table has about 90,000 distinct CDR3 sequences, roughly a tenth seen once. Material: whole blood, obtained in connection with sensitization to the hapten diphenylcyclopropenone (DPC). Source of these receptors: a man aged 40-50 years with alopecia areata. Some clones in this sample may be carry-over from other donors' samples.

V usage is TRBV6-6 and J usage is TRBJ1-5; TRBD1 agrees at 7 bases. After removal of 6 bases from V and 9 bases from J, the junction contained 14 bases not matched to a gene. In germline, CDR1 is MNHNY, CDR2 SVGAGI (reference sequence). The CDR3 totals 15 residues. CDR3 amino acids: CASRQKTGPSGPQHF. In nucleotides, the CDR3 is TGTGCCAGCAGACAAAAGACAGGGCCCTCAGGGCCCCAGCATTTT.

This clonotype showed up just a few times. V usage is TRBV6-2 or TRBV6-3 and J usage is TRBJ2-1; 15 bases fit TRBD2. Germline assignment: CDR1 MNHEY and CDR2 SVGEGT. The length of the CDR3 is 20 residues. The V and J ends lost 7 bases and 4 bases, in that order; junction bases with no gene match: 17. The CDR3 DNA reads as TGTGCCAGCATCCCCAGGACAGGGGGACTAGCGGGAGGTGGTTACAATGAGCAGTTCTTC. Amino acid sequence: CASIPRTGGLAGGGYNEQFF.

In its sample, this clonotype was seen a few times. The chain links TRBV23-1 to TRBJ2-7; D possibly matches TRBD1 or TRBD2 (6 bases each). TRBV23-1 is an ORF for which the function is uncertain. The germline V and J ends were trimmed by 1 base and 2 bases, with 24 bases remaining between them. The CDR3 runs 19 residues. CDR3 coding DNA: TGCGCCAGCAGTCAATTCAGTGACGGGGGAGGACGGGACACCTACGAGCAGTACTTC. Translation gives CASSQFSDGGGRDTYEQYF.

In its sample, this clonotype was seen many times. The chain recombines TRBV29-1 with TRBJ2-2; 8 bases line up with TRBD1. Looked up from germline, CDR1 is SQVTM and CDR2 is ANQGSEA. Trimming removed 7 bases from V and 6 bases from J; junction bases left unmatched: 10. The CDR3 is made up of 14 amino acids. CDR3 DNA: TGCAGCGGAATTTCCAGGGGGCCGGCCGGGGAGCTGTTTTTT. As protein: CSGISRGPAGELFF.

Regarding this clonotype: A much larger clone differs from this one at a single base, so this may be a read error. The chain couples TRBV6-6 to TRBJ1-3; TRBD1 matches at 8 bases. The CDR3 length is 18 residues. Germline-derived CDR1 and CDR2 are MNHNY and SVGAGI (reference sequence). J gave up 5 bases and V 0 bases, and 12 bases lay outside the gene matches. The CDR3 reads CASSYSGKQGGSRNTIYF. The DNA of the CDR3 is TGTGCCAGCAGTTACTCGGGGAAACAGGGGGGGTCTAGAAACACCATATATTTT.

In its sample, this clonotype was seen a few times. The J gene is TRBJ1-4, the V gene TRBV7-9; D not resolved. Germline-derived CDR1 and CDR2 are SEHNR and FQNEAQ (reference sequence). V was clipped by 6 bases and J by 2 bases, with 10 bases between them. There are 14 residues in the CDR3. Here the CDR3 reads CASSPFATNEKLFF. CDR3 in DNA: TGTGCCAGCAGTCCGTTTGCCACTAATGAAAAACTGTTTTTT.

CDR3 sequence: CATSDLILLAGGEQYV. The CDR3, as DNA: TGTGCCACCAGTGATTTAATCCTACTAGCCGGAGGGGAGCAGTACGTC. The chain employs TRBV24-1 and TRBJ2-7, with a tentative D call TRBD2 (6 bases). Trimming removed 1 base at V and 7 bases at J, with 19 bases between. The CDR3 has 16 residues. Germline-derived CDR1 and CDR2 are KGHDR and SFDVKD.

There are many counts of this clonotype. The chain links TRBV12-3 or TRBV12-4 to TRBJ2-7; D remains ambiguous. The CDR3 consists of 11 residues. The ends were cut back, 6 bases at V and 6 bases at J, with 9 bases in the middle. The CDR3 loop reads CASSTTLEQYF. DNA for the CDR3: TGTGCCAGCAGCACCACTCTCGAGCAGTACTTC.

Many counts were recorded for this clonotype. The chain has TRBV29-1 and TRBJ2-5; maybe TRBD1 (6 bases). The CDR3 is 13 amino acids. Germline loops: CDR1 SQVTM, CDR2 ANQGSEA. As DNA, the CDR3 is TGCACTCATGTAGGGGGAGTGAGAGAGACCCAGTACTTC. Residues: CTHVGGVRETQYF.

The chain is built from TRBV29-1 and TRBJ2-1, with 9 nucleotides matching TRBD2. The CDR3 has 14 residues. Trimming at V came to 6 bases and at J to 4 bases, leaving 7 bases not matched to a gene. Germline V gene data show CDR1 as SQVTM and CDR2 as ANQGSEA. CDR3 DNA sequence: TGCAGCGTCTCCGGGACTAGCCTGTACAATGAGCAGTTCTTC. Translated, it gives CSVSGTSLYNEQFF.

This clonotype was seen ten or more times. The chain has TRBV20-1 and TRBJ2-6; D tentatively fits TRBD1 or TRBD2 (5 bases each). V gave up 7 bases and J gave up 0 bases, with 10 bases separating them. The germline V gene encodes CDR1 DFQATT and CDR2 SNEGSKA (reference sequence). The CDR3 length is 14 residues. The CDR3 DNA reads TGCAGTGTGGGGGTGGGCTCTGGGGCCAACGTCCTGACTTTC. Its protein is CSVGVGSGANVLTF.

This clonotype occurred a few times. The V call is TRBV11-3, the J call TRBJ1-3; D gene unclear. Trimming removed 0 bases from V and 6 bases from J, with 6 bases in between. The length of the CDR3 is 13 residues. Germline V lookup: CDR1 SGHNT, CDR2 YENEEA. The CDR3 is CASSLEQQNTIYF. The CDR3 nucleotides read TGTGCCAGCAGCTTAGAACAGCAAAACACCATATATTTT.

This chain links TRBV7-2 with TRBJ2-7, with 7 bases that match TRBD1. CDR3 length equals 15 residues. V was pared by 5 bases and J by 3 bases, with 10 bases of the junction left unmatched. From germline, CDR1 is SGHTA and CDR2 FQGNSA. In DNA, the CDR3 is TGTGCCAGCAGCGCTTACCGGGACAGTTTCTACGAGCAGTACTTC. It yields the protein CASSAYRDSFYEQYF.

This clonotype was counted between two and nine times. The J gene is TRBJ1-5, the V gene TRBV10-3; D perhaps matches TRBD1 (5 bases). V was cut by 0 bases and J by 4 bases, with 7 bases left in between. The CDR3 has 14 amino acids. Per the germline V gene, CDR1 is ENHRY and CDR2 is SYGVKD. CDR3 sequence (DNA): TGTGCCATCAGTGAGTCAAGGGGTAATCAGCCCCAGCATTTT. Encoded protein: CAISESRGNQPQHF.

The V gene is TRBV7-9, the J gene TRBJ2-7; TRBD2 matches 14 bases. The CDR3 loop spans 19 amino acids. Germline CDR1 SEHNR, CDR2 FQNEAQ (reference sequence). Trimming cost V 2 bases and J 0 bases; bases outside gene matches: 9. This CDR3 reads CASSLPGLAGGLSSYEQYF. CDR3 DNA sequence: TGTGCCAGCAGCTTACCCGGACTAGCGGGAGGACTAAGCTCCTACGAGCAGTACTTC.

This sequence joins TRBV12-3 or TRBV12-4 and TRBJ2-1; TRBD2 aligns across 12 bases. This CDR3 contains 15 residues. The ends lost 5 bases at V and 8 bases at J; junction bases unmatched: 7. In DNA, the CDR3 is TGTGCCAGCAGTCGGACTAGCGGGAAGTCTGATGAGCAGTTCTTC. It specifies CASSRTSGKSDEQFF.

The CDR3 spells CASSLDFYGYTF. In nucleotides, the CDR3 is TGTGCCAGCAGCTTAGACTTTTATGGCTACACCTTC. This chain connects TRBV7-9 to TRBJ1-2; D remains unclear. This CDR3 spans 12 amino acids. Trimming left V 1 base short and J 5 bases short, with 5 bases between. In germline, CDR1 is SEHNR, CDR2 FQNEAQ (reference sequence).

Ten or more counts support this clonotype. The chain uses TRBV7-9 and TRBJ1-2; the match to TRBD1 covers 10 bases. Trimming took 4 bases from V and 3 from J; bases not matched to a gene: 2. Germline V gene data show CDR1 as SEHNR and CDR2 as FQNEAQ (reference sequence). This CDR3 spans 14 amino acids. CDR3 loop: CASSSGQGDYGYTF. For the CDR3, the DNA is TGTGCCAGCAGCTCCGGACAGGGGGACTATGGCTACACCTTC.

The chain employs TRBV11-2 and TRBJ2-3; 9 nucleotides align to TRBD2. This CDR3 region has 15 residues. Germline trimming cut 3 bases from V and 4 bases from J; bases unmatched to any gene: 5. Germline lookup yields CDR1 SGHAT and CDR2 FQNNGV. As DNA, the CDR3 is TGTGCCAGCAGCTTTTCTAGCGGGAAGGCAGATACGCAGTATTTT. Residues: CASSFSSGKADTQYF.

This chain joins TRBV7-2 and TRBJ1-5; D ambiguous. With 6 bases removed from V and 7 bases from J, the gap between germline ends came to 16 bases. Germline loops: CDR1 SGHTA, CDR2 FQGNSA. The CDR3 runs to 14 residues. This CDR3 is CASRPLLKRQPQHF. CDR3 DNA: TGTGCCAGCAGACCCTTGCTCAAGAGGCAGCCCCAGCATTTT.

In its sample, this clonotype was seen a few times. The chain links TRBV5-1 to TRBJ1-1; 9 bases align to TRBD1. This CDR3 contains 15 residues. V shed 4 bases and J 4 bases; nucleotides not matched to a gene: 8. Germline values: CDR1 SGHRS, CDR2 YFSETQ. The CDR3 sequence: CASSGGTGMATEAFF. CDR3 bases: TGCGCCAGCAGCGGCGGGACAGGGATGGCCACTGAAGCTTTCTTT.

A few counts support this clonotype. The chain employs TRBV29-1 and TRBJ1-4; no definite D call. This CDR3 region has 11 residues. With 6 bases removed from V and 15 bases from J, the gap between germline ends came to 17 bases. Germline CDR1 SQVTM, CDR2 ANQGSEA. CDR3 protein: CSVGSPTGLFF. The CDR3 DNA sequence: TGCAGCGTCGGGAGCCCGACGGGATTGTTTTTT.